The subject of this entry is one T cell receptor beta chain. The CDR3 loop spans 15 amino acids. Libraries were prepared by immunoSEQ multiplex PCR; TCRdb keeps only in-frame clonotypes and omits some of them. The data hold tens of thousands of clones, with over 80% observed a single time. The data were taken from a study of T cells in localized non-small cell lung cancer. The sample was peripheral blood mononuclear cells, taken before any cancer treatment. The chain carries TRBV21-1 and TRBJ1-1. TRBV21-1 constitutes a pseudogene. This sequence originates from a man aged 40 to 70 with stage III lung adenocarcinoma. CDR3 DNA sequence: TGTGCCAGCAGCAAAGGGGAGGAGATGAACACTGAAGCTTTCTTT. Protein product: CASSKGEEMNTEAFF.